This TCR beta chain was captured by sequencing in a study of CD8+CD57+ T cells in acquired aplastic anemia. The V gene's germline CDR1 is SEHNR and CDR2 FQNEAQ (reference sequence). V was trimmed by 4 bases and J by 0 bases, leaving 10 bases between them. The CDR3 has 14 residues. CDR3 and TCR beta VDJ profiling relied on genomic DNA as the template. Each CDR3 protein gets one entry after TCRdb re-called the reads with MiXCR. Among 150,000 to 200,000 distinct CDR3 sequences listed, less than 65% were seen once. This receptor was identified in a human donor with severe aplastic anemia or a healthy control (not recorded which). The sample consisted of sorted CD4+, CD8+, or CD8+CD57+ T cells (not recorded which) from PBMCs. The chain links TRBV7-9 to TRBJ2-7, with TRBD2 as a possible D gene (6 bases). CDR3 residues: CASSSSASSYEQYF. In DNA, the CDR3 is TGTGCCAGCAGCTCTAGCGCCAGCTCCTACGAGCAGTACTTC.